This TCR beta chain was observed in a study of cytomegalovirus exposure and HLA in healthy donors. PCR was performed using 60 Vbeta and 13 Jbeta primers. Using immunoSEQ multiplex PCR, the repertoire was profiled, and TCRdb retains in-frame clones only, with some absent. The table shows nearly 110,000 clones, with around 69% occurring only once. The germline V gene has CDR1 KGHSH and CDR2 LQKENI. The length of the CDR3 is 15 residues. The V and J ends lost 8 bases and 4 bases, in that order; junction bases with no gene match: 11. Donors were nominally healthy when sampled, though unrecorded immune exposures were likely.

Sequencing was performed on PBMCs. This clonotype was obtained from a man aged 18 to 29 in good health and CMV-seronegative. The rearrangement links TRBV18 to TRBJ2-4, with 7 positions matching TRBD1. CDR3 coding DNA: TGTGCCAGCACAGTTGGTGGGACAGTTAAAAACATTCAGTACTTC. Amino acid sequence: CASTVGGTVKNIQYF.